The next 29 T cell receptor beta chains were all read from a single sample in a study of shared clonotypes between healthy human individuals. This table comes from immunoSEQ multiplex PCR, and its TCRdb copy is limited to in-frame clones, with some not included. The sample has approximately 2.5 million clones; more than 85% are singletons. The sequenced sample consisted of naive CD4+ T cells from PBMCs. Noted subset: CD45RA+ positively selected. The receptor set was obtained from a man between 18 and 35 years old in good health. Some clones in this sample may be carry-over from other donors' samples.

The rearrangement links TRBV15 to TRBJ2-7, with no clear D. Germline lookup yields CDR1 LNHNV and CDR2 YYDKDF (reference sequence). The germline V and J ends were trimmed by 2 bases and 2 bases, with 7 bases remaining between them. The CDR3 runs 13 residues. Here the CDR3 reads CATSRSPPYEQYF. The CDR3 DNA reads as TGTGCCACCAGCAGATCCCCTCCCTACGAGCAGTACTTC.

Here the CDR3 DNA reads TGTGCCAGCAGCTTTCAGGGGAACTATGGCTACACCTTC. This codes for CASSFQGNYGYTF. The chain combines TRBV5-4 with TRBJ1-2; TRBD1 might be the D (6 bases). The germline CDR1 and CDR2 sequences are SGHNT and YYREEE (reference sequence). The CDR3 spans 13 residues. Trimming removed 2 bases from V and 2 bases from J, with 7 bases in between.

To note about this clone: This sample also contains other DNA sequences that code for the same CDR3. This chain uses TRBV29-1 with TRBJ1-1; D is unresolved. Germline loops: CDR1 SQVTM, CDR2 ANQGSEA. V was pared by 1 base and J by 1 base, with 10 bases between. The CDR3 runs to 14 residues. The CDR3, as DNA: TGCAGCGTTGAAGTGCGCGGATCGAACACTGAAGCTTTCTTT. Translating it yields CSVEVRGSNTEAFF.

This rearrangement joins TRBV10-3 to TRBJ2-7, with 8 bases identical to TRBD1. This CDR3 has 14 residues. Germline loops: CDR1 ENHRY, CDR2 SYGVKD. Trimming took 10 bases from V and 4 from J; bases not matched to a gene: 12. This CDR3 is CATRVPGGPYEQYF. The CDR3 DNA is TGTGCCACGCGGGTTCCAGGGGGCCCGTACGAGCAGTACTTC.

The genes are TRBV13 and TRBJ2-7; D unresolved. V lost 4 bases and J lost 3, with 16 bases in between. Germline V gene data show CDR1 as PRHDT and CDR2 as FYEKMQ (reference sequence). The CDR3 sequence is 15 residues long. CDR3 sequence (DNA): TGTGCCAGCAGCTCCCAGGCCCTCAGGAACTACGAGCAGTACTTC. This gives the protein CASSSQALRNYEQYF.

Written as DNA, the CDR3 is TGCGCCAGCAGCTTTTGGCCAGGAGGGGGCGAAAACACTGAAGCTTTCTTT. Protein sequence: CASSFWPGGGENTEAFF. The V and J genes are TRBV5-1 and TRBJ1-1; TRBD1 aligns across 7 bases. V shed 2 bases, J shed 2 bases, and the junction held 12 bases outside the gene matches. Germline assignment: CDR1 SGHRS and CDR2 YFSETQ. CDR3 length equals 17 residues.

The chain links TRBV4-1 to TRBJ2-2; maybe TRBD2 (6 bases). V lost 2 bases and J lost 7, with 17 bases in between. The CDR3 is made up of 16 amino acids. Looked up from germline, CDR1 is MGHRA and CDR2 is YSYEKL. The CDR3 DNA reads TGCGCCAGCAGCCAATCGGAGCGGAGGGGCAACGGGGAGCTGTTTTTT. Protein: CASSQSERRGNGELFF.

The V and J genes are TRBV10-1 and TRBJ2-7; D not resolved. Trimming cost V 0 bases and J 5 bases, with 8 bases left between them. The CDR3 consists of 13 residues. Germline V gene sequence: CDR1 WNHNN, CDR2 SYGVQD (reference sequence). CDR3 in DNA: TGCGCCAGCAGTGAGTCAAGGGCCCACGAGCAGTACTTC. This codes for CASSESRAHEQYF.

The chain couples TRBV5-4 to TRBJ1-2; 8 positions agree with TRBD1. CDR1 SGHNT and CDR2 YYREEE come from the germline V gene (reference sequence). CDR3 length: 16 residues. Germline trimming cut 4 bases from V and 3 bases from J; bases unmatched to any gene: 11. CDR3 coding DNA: TGTGCCAGCAGCCATCCTCAGGGGGCAATCGACTATGGCTACACCTTC. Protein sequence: CASSHPQGAIDYGYTF. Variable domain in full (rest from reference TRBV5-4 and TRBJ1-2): ETGVTQSPTHLIKTRGQQVTLRCSSQSGHNTVSWYQQALGQGPQFIFQYYREEENGRGNFPPRFSGLQFPNYSSELNVNALELDDSALYLCASSHPQGAIDYGYTFGSGTRLTVV.

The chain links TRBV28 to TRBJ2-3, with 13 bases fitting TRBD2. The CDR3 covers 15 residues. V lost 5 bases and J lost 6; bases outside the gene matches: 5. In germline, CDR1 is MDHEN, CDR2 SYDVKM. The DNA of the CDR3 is TGTGCCAGCAGTCCCCGGACTAGCGGGAGTGATACGCAGTATTTT. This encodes CASSPRTSGSDTQYF.

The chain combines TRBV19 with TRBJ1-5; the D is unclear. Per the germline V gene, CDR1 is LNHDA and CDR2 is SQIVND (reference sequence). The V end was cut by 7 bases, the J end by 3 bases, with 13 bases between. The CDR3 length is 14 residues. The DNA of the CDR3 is TGTGCCAGTACCGGACTAATGAACAATCAGCCCCAGCATTTT. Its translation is CASTGLMNNQPQHF.

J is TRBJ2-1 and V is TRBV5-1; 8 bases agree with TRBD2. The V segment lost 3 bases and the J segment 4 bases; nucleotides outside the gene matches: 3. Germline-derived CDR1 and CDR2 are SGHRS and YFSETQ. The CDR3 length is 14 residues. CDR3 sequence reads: CASSSGLVYNEQFF. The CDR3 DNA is TGCGCCAGCAGCTCGGGACTAGTTTACAATGAGCAGTTCTTC.

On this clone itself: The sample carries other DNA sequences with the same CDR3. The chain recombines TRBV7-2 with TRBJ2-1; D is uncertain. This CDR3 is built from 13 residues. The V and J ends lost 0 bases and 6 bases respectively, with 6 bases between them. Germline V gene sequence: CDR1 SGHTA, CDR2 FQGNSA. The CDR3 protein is CASSLARTNEQFF. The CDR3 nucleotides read TGTGCCAGCAGCTTAGCGCGGACCAATGAGCAGTTCTTC.

DNA for the CDR3: TGTGCCAGCAGCGTCTCGGGACAGGGAAAAGGGGGGACCCAGTACTTC. Protein product: CASSVSGQGKGGTQYF. The chain employs TRBV9 and TRBJ2-5, with 9 bases fitting TRBD1. Trimming cost V 2 bases and J 7 bases; bases outside gene matches: 12. The CDR3 extends over 16 amino acids. Germline assignment: CDR1 SGDLS and CDR2 YYNGEE.

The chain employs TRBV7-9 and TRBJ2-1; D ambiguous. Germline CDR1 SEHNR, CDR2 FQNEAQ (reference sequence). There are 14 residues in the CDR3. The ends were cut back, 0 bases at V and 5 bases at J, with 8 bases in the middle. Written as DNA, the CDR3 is TGTGCCAGCAGCTTAGCCCGGATGCACAATGAGCAGTTCTTC. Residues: CASSLARMHNEQFF.

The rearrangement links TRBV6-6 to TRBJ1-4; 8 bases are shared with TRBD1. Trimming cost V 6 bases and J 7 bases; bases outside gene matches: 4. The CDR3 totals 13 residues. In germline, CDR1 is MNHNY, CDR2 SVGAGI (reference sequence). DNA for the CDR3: TGTGCCAGCAGCCGCGGGACAGGTGAAAAACTGTTTTTT. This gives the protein CASSRGTGEKLFF.

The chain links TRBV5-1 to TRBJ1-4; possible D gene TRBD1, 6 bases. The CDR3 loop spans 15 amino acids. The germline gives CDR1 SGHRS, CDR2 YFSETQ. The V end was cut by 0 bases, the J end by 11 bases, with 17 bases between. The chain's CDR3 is CASSLVGGAAVKLFF. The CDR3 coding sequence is TGCGCCAGCAGCTTGGTGGGGGGCGCAGCGGTCAAACTGTTTTTT.

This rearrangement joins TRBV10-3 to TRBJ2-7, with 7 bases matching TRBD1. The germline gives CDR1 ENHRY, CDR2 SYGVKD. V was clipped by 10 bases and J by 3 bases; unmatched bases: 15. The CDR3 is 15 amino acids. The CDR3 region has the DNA TGTGCCACTATTCCTGACAGGGCCGGTTTCTACGAGCAGTACTTC. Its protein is CATIPDRAGFYEQYF.

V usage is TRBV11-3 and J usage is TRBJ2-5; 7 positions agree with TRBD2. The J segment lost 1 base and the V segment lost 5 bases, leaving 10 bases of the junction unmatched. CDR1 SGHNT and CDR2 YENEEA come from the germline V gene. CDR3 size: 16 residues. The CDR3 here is CASSRGDGRIQETQYF. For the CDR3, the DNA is TGTGCCAGCAGCCGTGGCGACGGGAGGATCCAAGAGACCCAGTACTTC.

The CDR3 loop is CASSISSGRAKETQYF. Here the CDR3 DNA reads TGTGCCAGTAGTATAAGTAGCGGGAGAGCGAAAGAGACCCAGTACTTC. This chain uses TRBV19 with TRBJ2-5; TRBD2 agrees at 9 bases. The germline CDR1 and CDR2 sequences are LNHDA and SQIVND (reference sequence). CDR3 length: 16 amino acids. The junction had 7 bases not matched to a gene; V was cut back by 2 bases and J by 3 bases.

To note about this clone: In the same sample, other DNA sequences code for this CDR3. The CDR3 spells CASRRDSTDTQYF. In DNA, the CDR3 is TGTGCCAGCAGGCGGGACTCCACAGATACGCAGTATTTT. The rearrangement links TRBV6-5 to TRBJ2-3; possible D gene TRBD2, 6 bases. The CDR3 has 13 amino acids. Looked up from germline, CDR1 is MNHEY and CDR2 is SVGAGI. The V gene lost 6 bases and the J gene lost 2 bases, with 9 bases spanning the gap.

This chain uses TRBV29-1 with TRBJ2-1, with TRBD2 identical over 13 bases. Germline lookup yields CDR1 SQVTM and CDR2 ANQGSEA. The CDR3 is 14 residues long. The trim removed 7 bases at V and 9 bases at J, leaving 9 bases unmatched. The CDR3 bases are TGCAGCGCCCGGACTAGCGGGAGTGGAGGTGAGCAGTTCTTC. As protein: CSARTSGSGGEQFF.

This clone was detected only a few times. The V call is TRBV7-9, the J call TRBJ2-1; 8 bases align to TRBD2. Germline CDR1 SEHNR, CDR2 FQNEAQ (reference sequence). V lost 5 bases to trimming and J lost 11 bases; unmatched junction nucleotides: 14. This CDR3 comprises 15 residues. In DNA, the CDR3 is TGTGCCAGCAGCGATCCGGGACTAGGGACATTGAAGCAGTTCTTC. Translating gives CASSDPGLGTLKQFF.

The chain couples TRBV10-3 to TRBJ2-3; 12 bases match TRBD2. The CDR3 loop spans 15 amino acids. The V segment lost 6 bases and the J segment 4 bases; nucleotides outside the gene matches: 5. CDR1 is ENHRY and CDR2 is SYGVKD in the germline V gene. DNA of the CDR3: TGTGCCATCAGGGAGACTAGCGGGAGTGCAGATACGCAGTATTTT. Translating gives CAIRETSGSADTQYF.

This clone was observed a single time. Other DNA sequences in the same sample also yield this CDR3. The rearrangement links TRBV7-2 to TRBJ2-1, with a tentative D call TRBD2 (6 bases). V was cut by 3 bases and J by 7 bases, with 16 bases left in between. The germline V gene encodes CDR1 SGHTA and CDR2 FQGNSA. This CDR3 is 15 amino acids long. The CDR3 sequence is CASSLARDLYNEQFF. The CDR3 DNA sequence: TGTGCCAGCAGCTTGGCCCGGGACTTATATAATGAGCAGTTCTTC.

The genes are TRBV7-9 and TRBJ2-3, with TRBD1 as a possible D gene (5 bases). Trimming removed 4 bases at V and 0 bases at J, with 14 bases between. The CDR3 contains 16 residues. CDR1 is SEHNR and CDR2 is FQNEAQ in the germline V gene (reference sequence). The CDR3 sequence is CASSWVGESSTDTQYF. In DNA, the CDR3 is TGTGCCAGCAGCTGGGTAGGGGAATCTAGCACAGATACGCAGTATTTT.

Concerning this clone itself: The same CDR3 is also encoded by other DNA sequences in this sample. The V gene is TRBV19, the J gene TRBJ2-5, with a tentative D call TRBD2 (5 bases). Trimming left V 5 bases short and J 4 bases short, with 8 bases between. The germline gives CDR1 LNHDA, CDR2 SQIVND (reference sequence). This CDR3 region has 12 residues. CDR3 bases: TGTGCCAGTAGTCCCGGAGGAGAGACCCAGTACTTC. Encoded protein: CASSPGGETQYF.

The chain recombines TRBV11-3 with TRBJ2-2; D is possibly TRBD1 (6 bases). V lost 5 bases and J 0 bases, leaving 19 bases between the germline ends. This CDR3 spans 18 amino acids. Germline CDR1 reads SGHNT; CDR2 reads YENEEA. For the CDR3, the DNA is TGTGCCAGCAGCCCCCAACTCAGGGGCCAAGCGAACACCGGGGAGCTGTTTTTT. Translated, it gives CASSPQLRGQANTGELFF.

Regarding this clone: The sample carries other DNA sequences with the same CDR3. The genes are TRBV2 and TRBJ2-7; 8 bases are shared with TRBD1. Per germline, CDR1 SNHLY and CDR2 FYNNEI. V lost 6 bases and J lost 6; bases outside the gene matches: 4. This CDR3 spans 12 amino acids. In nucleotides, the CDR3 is TGTGCCAGCAGCGACAGGGGCGGCGAGCAGTACTTC. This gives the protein CASSDRGGEQYF.